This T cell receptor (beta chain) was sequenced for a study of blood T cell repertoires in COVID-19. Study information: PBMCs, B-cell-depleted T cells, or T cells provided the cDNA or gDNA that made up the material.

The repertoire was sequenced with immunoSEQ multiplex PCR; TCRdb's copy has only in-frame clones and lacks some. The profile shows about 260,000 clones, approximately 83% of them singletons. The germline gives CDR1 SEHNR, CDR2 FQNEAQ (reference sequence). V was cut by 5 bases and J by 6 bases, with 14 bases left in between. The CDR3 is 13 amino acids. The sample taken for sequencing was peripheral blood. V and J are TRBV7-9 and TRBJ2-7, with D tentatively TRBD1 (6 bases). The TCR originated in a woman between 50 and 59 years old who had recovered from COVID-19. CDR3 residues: CASSPEQGREQYF. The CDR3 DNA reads TGTGCCAGCAGCCCCGAACAGGGCCGCGAGCAGTACTTC.